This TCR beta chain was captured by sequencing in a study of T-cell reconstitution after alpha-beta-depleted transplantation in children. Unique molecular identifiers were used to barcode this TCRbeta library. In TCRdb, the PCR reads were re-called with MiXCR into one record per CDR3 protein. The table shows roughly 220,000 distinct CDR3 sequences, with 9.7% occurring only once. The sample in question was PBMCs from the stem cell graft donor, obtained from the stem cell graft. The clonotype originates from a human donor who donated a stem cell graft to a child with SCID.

The CDR3, as DNA: TGCGCCAGCACCCGGGTGGGCTTGAACAATTCACCCCTCCACTTT. The encoded protein is CASTRVGLNNSPLHF. The chain joins TRBV4-1 to TRBJ1-6; D is unresolved. Germline V CDR1 and CDR2: MGHRA, YSYEKL. This CDR3 is built from 15 residues. V dropped 7 bases and J dropped 7 bases, with 17 bases sitting between them.